This TCR beta chain was identified during a study of blood T cell repertoires in COVID-19. About the research overall: Collection of acute and convalescent COVID-19 samples took place in the United States, Italy and Spain. In each case, the material was cDNA or gDNA derived from T cells, B-cell-depleted T cells, or PBMCs.

This clone was recorded only once. Original data processing: Counts of nucleated cells, estimated from reference gene primer amplification, were obtained. Measured with immunoSEQ multiplex PCR; TCRdb has only the in-frame clones, and not every one. V and J calls and clone size are those listed in that table; D and trimming were worked out from the DNA. This sample yields around 340,000 clones, of which about 86% are seen a single time; 2.5% to 3.5% belongs to the top ten. The TCR comes from a man aged 30 to 39 with active or convalescent COVID-19. Sequencing used peripheral blood.

CDR3 in DNA: TGCGCCAGCAGCAAAATTAGCGGGGGGCCTAACACCGGGGAGCTGTTTTTT. The encoded protein is CASSKISGGPNTGELFF. V gene TRBV5-1 combines with J gene TRBJ2-2; TRBD2 aligns across 10 bases. In germline, CDR1 is SGHRS, CDR2 YFSETQ. The CDR3 runs 17 residues. With 4 bases clipped from V and 2 bases from J, the junction kept 8 bases outside the gene matches.